The entry below describes one T cell receptor beta chain. Its target is unknown. The study ran its PCR with 60 Vbeta and 13 Jbeta primers. The assay was immunoSEQ multiplex PCR, and TCRdb's table has in-frame clones only and misses some. The top ten clones hold 1.8% of a sample with about 220,000 clones, about 77% of them seen once. This record comes from a study of cytomegalovirus exposure and HLA in healthy donors. In the study overall: Most genotyped donors, around 86% of about 400, had Caucasian-associated genetic ancestry.

CDR1 and CDR2 (germline): ENHRY, SYGVKD. The CDR3 extends over 13 amino acids. Between the trimmed V and J ends, which lost 5 bases and 7 bases, there was a span of 12 bases. Study-wide findings and caveats: TCR beta sequences reportedly predicted the HLA-A and HLA-B alleles of most subjects accurately. Across all donors, roughly uniform sequencing depth was an assumption of the presence/absence analyses.

This chain links TRBV10-3 with TRBJ2-1; D is uncertain. This receptor was taken from a woman aged 25 to 39 in good health and CMV-seronegative. The sample comprised PBMCs. The CDR3: CAISTLLGNEQFF. The CDR3 DNA reads TGTGCCATCAGTACCTTGCTAGGTAATGAGCAGTTCTTC.